Reported below is one T cell receptor (beta chain). This clone was detected only once. Its antigen remains undetermined. Nothing much larger sits one base from this clone, and base qualities are not available. TCRbeta CDR3 regions were amplified from genomic DNA using the immunoSEQ Assay, a bias-controlled multiplex PCR. The published analysis was carried out like this. Within the assay, amplification of reference gene primers was used to estimate how many nucleated cells each sample contained. Sequence reads were collapsed and filtered to measure the absolute abundance of every unique TCRbeta CDR3 rearrangement. Productive Simpson clonality was computed per sample as the square root of Simpson's diversity index over productive rearrangements. The table comes from immuneACCESS by way of TCRdb, which keeps in-frame sequences with V and J called. Part of the clones is missing from these tables; in studies checked, under half for an unresolved V gene and the rest for unknown reasons. For V, J and clone size, that table is used; D and trimming come from the DNA. This sample gives hundreds of thousands of clones in total; around nine tenths of them show up just once. The top ten clones comprise approximately 7.3% of the sample.

This sample stems from a study of blood T cell repertoires in COVID-19 (dated by TCRdb to the early 2020s). Regarding the study in general: Collaborator samples came from the United States, Italy and Spain and covered acute and convalescent phases of COVID-19. The prospective study material was composed of cDNA or gDNA derived from T cells, B-cell-depleted T cells, or PBMCs. Deeply sampled blood TCRbeta repertoires from subjects exposed to, actively infected with, or recovered from COVID-19 were included in the dataset. The repertoires were released in a freely available public database intended as a resource for research on the immune response to SARS-CoV-2. Samples were obtained from the ongoing ImmuneRACE study (first 160 participants) and from about 1,300 subjects provided by 6 global collaborators. The sample metadata nearly always contained a de-identified subject ID, COVID-19 status, age in years and sex. Where available, HLA class I and class II types were taken from metadata supplied by the sample provider and were not determined by assay-based typing. Study-wide conclusions, independent of this receptor: The amount of clinical and demographic metadata varied by source and participant and was provided uncurated.

The CDR3, from cysteine to phenylalanine, totals 16 residues. The entry retains the CDR3 DNA only, 48 bases that are in frame from base 1. V is shortened by 3 bases, J by 0 bases, and the region joining them spans 12 bases. CDR1 SNHLY and CDR2 FYNNEI are derived from the germline V gene. In Seattle, one collaborating source enrolled patients while the infection was active and tracked those patients longitudinally over the course of disease. Collaborating institutions collected whole blood in K2EDTA tubes following their own protocols. For TCRbeta analysis, collaborators shipped samples as frozen whole blood, isolated PBMCs, or DNA extracted from either of those sample types.

The chain was built from TRBV2 and TRBJ1-3; TRBD1 is a weak D gene call, 6 bases matching. This TCR derives from a woman aged 70-85 years with COVID-19, enrolled during active disease. The material sequenced was peripheral blood. The DNA reads as follows: TGTGCCAGCAGTGAGTCACAGGGCCCCTCTGGAAACACCATATATTTT. This gives the protein CASSESQGPSGNTIYF.